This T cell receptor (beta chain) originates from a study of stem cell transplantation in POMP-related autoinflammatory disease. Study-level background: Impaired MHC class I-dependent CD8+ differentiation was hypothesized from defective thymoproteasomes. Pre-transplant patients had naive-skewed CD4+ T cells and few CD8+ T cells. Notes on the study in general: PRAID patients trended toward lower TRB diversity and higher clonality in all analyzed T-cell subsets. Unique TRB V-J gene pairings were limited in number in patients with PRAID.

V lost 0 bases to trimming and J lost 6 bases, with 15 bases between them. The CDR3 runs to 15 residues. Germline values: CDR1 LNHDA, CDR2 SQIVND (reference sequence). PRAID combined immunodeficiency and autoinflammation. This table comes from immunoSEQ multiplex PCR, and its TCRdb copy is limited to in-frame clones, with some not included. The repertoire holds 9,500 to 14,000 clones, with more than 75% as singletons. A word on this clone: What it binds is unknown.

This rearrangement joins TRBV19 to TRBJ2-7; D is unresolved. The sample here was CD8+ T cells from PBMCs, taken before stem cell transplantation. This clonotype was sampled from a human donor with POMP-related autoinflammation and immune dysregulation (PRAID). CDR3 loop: CASSIDLISRSEQYF. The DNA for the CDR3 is TGTGCCAGTAGTATAGACCTTATATCTAGAAGCGAGCAGTACTTC. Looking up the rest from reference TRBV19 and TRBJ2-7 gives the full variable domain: DGGITQSPKYLFRKEGQNVTLSCEQNLNHDAMYWYRQDPGQGLRLIYYSQIVNDFQKGDIAEGYSVSREKKESFPLTVTSAQKNPTAFYLCASSIDLISRSEQYFGPGTRLTVT.